What follows are 10 T cell receptor beta chains derived from one specimen sequenced in a study of HIV-infected patients and healthy controls. Follow-up blood was drawn about 14 weeks, roughly three months, after antiretroviral therapy began. No cell fractionation was done, so the repertoire covers all unsorted peripheral blood T cells. Around 500 ng RNA was reverse transcribed with alpha and beta constant-region primers. Separate chain-specific third strand synthesis with multiplexing indices produced the alpha and beta libraries. TCRdb reanalysed the 5' RACE reads using MiXCR and keeps one entry per CDR3 protein. Of roughly 20,000 distinct CDR3 sequences listed, 8.5% are singletons. Sequenced material: blood, taken during antiretroviral therapy. The receptor source for this set is an adult with HIV infection.

This clonotype has at least ten counts. This chain links TRBV6-5 with TRBJ2-1; 13 nucleotides align to TRBD2. V gave up 6 bases and J gave up 3 bases; unmatched junction bases: 8. The CDR3 has 17 amino acids. CDR1 and CDR2 from the germline V gene are MNHEY and SVGAGI. The CDR3 DNA reads TGTGCCAGCAGCCCCACGACTAGCGGGGGGTTCTACAATGAGCAGTTCTTC. This encodes CASSPTTSGGFYNEQFF.

This clonotype occurred many times. The CDR3 DNA reads TGTGCCACCTTCTGGGGAAACATTCAGTACTTC. Protein sequence: CATFWGNIQYF. V is TRBV28 and J is TRBJ2-4; no firm D call. The CDR3 covers 11 residues. Germline CDR1 is MDHEN and CDR2 is SYDVKM. Trimming stripped 10 bases from V and 6 bases from J, with 10 bases between.

Regarding this clonotype: With a much larger clone just one base away, this may be a read error. The chain employs TRBV5-4 and TRBJ2-2, with D possibly matching TRBD2 (5 bases). There are 11 residues in the CDR3. Germline V gives CDR1 SGHNT, CDR2 YYREEE (reference sequence). The CDR3 here is CVGLSGGELFF. The CDR3 DNA reads TGTGTCGGACTGAGCGGCGGGGAGCTGTTTTTT. Full variable domain (remainder filled in from reference TRBV5-4 and TRBJ2-2): ETGVTQSPTHLIKTRGQQVTLRCSSQSGHNTVSWYQQALGQGPQFIFQYYREEENGRGNFPPRFSGLQFPNYSSELNVNALELDDSALYLCVGLSGGELFFGEGSRLTVL.

Many counts were recorded for this clonotype. V is TRBV3-1 and J is TRBJ1-3; the D gene is possibly TRBD1 (5 bases). There are 15 residues in the CDR3. Germline assignment: CDR1 LGHDT and CDR2 YNNKEL (reference sequence). V was shortened by 3 bases and J by 4 bases, with 13 bases between the two germline ends. The CDR3 sequence: CASSQGDWTGNTIYF. The CDR3 DNA is TGTGCCAGCAGCCAGGGCGATTGGACAGGAAACACCATATATTTT.

In this sample, this clonotype turned up many times. The J gene is TRBJ1-5, the V gene TRBV10-1; D is possibly TRBD1 (6 bases). The CDR3 runs 13 residues. The V end was cut by 3 bases, the J end by 5 bases, with 8 bases between. Germline V gene data show CDR1 as WNHNN and CDR2 as SYGVQD (reference sequence). CDR3 residues: CASSDRGDQPQHF. The CDR3 DNA reads TGCGCCAGCAGTGACAGGGGAGATCAGCCCCAGCATTTT.

This clonotype rates as medium-sized. V is TRBV28 and J is TRBJ2-6, with D tentatively TRBD2 (5 bases). This CDR3 contains 15 residues. Deletions cut 8 bases from V and 2 bases from J, with 13 bases between. CDR1 is MDHEN, CDR2 SYDVKM, per germline. In DNA, the CDR3 is TGTGCCAGCGGGGAGCAAGTTACTGGGGCCAACGTCCTGACTTTC. Translation: CASGEQVTGANVLTF.

The V and J genes are TRBV5-6 and TRBJ2-1, with TRBD2 matching over 9 bases. With V trimmed by 1 base and J by 2 bases, 4 bases remained unmatched. In germline, CDR1 is SGHDT, CDR2 YYEEEE. The CDR3 is 16 residues long. In nucleotides, the CDR3 is TGTGCCAGCAGCTTGTGGCGGGAGGGGGCCTACAATGAGCAGTTCTTC. Amino acids: CASSLWREGAYNEQFF.

This clonotype was counted at least ten times. CDR3 protein: CASSLVSGNLIDEQYF. The CDR3 coding sequence is TGTGCCAGCAGCTTAGTCAGCGGGAACCTAATCGACGAGCAGTACTTC. The chain recombines TRBV7-6 with TRBJ2-7, with 7 bases matching TRBD2. V was pared by 1 base and J by 5 bases, with 11 bases of the junction left unmatched. Germline V gene lookup returns CDR1 SGHVS and CDR2 FNYEAQ. The CDR3 extends over 16 amino acids.

This clonotype appeared many times. This chain joins TRBV29-1 and TRBJ1-1, with D unresolved. CDR1 SQVTM and CDR2 ANQGSEA come from the germline V gene. The CDR3 has 10 amino acids. V dropped 7 bases and J dropped 8 bases, with 11 bases sitting between them. This CDR3 reads CSGIEQEAFF. CDR3 in DNA: TGCAGCGGGATCGAACAGGAAGCTTTCTTT.

In its sample, this clonotype was seen many times. The chain is built from TRBV5-5 and TRBJ1-2, with D uncertain. The CDR3 runs to 14 residues. Between the trimmed V and J ends, which lost 0 bases and 5 bases, there was a span of 11 bases. Germline values: CDR1 SGHKS, CDR2 YYEKEE (reference sequence). CDR3 region: CASSLDWVFYGYTF. CDR3 nucleotides: TGTGCCAGCAGCTTGGACTGGGTTTTTTATGGCTACACCTTC.